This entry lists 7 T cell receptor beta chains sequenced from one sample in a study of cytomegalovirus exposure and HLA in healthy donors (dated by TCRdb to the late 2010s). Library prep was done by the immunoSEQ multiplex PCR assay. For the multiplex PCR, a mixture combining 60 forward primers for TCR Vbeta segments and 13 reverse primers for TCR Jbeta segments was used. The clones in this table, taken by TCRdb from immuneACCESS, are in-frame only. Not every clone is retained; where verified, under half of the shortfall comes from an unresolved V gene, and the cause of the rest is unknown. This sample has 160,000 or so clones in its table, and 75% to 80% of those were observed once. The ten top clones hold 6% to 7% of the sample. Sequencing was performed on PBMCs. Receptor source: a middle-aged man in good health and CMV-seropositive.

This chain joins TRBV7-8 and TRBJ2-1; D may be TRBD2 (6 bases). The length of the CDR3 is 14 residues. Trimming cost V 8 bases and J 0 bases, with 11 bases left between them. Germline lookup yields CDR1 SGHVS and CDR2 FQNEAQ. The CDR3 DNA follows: TGTGCCAGCGAGGCGGGGAGCTCCTACAATGAGCAGTTCTTC. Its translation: CASEAGSSYNEQFF. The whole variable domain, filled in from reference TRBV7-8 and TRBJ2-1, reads GAGVSQSPRYKVAKRGQDVALRCDPISGHVSLFWYQQALGQGPEFLTYFQNEAQLDKSGLPSDRFFAERPEGSVSTLKIQRTQQEDSAVYLCASEAGSSYNEQFFGPGTRLTVL.

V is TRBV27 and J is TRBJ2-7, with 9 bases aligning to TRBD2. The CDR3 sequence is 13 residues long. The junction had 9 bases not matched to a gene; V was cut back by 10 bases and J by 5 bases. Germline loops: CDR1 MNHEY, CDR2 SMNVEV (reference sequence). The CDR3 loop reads CATRALAGNEQYF. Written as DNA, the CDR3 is TGTGCCACCCGGGCCCTAGCGGGGAACGAGCAGTACTTC.

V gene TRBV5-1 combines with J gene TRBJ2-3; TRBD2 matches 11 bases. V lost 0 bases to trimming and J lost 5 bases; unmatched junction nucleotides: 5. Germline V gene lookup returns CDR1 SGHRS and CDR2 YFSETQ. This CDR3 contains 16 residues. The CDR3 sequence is CASSLATSGKIDTQYF. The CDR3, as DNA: TGCGCCAGCAGCTTGGCGACTAGCGGGAAGATAGATACGCAGTATTTT.

In nucleotides, the CDR3 is TGTGCCAGCAGCGAGTACAATGAGCAGTTCTTC. It specifies CASSEYNEQFF. The chain combines TRBV11-3 with TRBJ2-1; D gene uncertain. V dropped 5 bases and J dropped 4 bases, with 3 bases sitting between them. Germline CDR1 SGHNT, CDR2 YENEEA. The CDR3 is 11 residues long.

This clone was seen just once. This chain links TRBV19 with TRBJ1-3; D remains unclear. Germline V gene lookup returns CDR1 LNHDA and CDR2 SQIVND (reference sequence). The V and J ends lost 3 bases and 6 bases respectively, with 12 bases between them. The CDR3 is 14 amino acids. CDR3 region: CASSISGGLNTIYF. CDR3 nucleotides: TGTGCCAGTAGTATTTCTGGCGGACTAAACACCATATATTTT.

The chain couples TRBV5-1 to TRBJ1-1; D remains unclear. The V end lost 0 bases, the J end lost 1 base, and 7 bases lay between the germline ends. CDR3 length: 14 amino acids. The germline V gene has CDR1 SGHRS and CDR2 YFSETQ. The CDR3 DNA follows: TGCGCCAGCAGCTTGGGACTCAGGAACACTGAAGCTTTCTTT. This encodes CASSLGLRNTEAFF.

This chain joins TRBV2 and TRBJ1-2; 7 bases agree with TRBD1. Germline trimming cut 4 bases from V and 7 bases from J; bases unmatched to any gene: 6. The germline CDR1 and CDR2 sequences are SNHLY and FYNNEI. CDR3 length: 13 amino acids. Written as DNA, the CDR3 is TGTGCCAGCAGTGGTGAGGGGGCGTCTGGCTACACCTTC. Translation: CASSGEGASGYTF.